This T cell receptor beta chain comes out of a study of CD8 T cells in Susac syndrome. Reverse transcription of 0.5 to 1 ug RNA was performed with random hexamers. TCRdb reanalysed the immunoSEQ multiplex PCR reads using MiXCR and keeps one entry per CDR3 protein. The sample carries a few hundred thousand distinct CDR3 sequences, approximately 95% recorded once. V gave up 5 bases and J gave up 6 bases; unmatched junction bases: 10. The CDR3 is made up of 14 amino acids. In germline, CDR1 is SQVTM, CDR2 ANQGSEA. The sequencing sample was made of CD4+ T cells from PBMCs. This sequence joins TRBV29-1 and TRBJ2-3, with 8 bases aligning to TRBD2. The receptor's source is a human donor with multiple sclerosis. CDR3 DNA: TGCAGCGTTACTAGCGGTAGCAGGAGGGATACGCAGTATTTT. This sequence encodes CSVTSGSRRDTQYF.